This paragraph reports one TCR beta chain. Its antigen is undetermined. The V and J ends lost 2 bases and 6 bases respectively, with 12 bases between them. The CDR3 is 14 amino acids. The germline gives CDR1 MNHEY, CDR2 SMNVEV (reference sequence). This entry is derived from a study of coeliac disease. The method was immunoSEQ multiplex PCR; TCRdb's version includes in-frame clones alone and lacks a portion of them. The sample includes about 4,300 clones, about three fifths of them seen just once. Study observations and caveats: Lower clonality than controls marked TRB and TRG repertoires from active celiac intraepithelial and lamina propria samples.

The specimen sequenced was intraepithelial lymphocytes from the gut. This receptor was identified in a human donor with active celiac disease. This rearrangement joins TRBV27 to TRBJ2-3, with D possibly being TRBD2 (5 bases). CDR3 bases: TGTGCCAGCAGTTTACGGGGAATGGTGGATACGCAGTATTTT. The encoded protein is CASSLRGMVDTQYF.